This is a list of T cell receptor beta chains from one sample in a study of T cell clonotyping in hematopoietic cell transplantation. Sequenced by immunoSEQ multiplex PCR; TCRdb stores in-frame clones only, minus some. The sample contains 10,000 or so clones, around 85% of which appear only once. The sample here was PBMCs, taken 180 days after allogeneic stem cell transplant. The receptors shown here come from a human patient who had an allogeneic stem cell transplant, so the T cells may come from the graft donor. The donor label of this sample is uncertain. Some clones in this sample may be carry-over from other donors' samples. CDR3s include the opening cysteine and the closing phenylalanine or tryptophan. The D gene is left open where the match is weak. Rows may omit the clone size; those that give it use once, few, many or a size class.

d_gene: -; abundance: few; j_gene: TRBJ2-1; v_gene: TRBV6-6; len: 14; CDR3nt: TGTGCCAGCGGGTCGGACAGTTCCTACAATGAGCAGTTCTTC; CDR3aa: CASGSDSSYNEQFF
d_gene: -; abundance: -; j_gene: TRBJ1-5; v_gene: TRBV9; len: 15; CDR3nt: TGTGCCAGCAGCGTAGGGTTCGGGTGGTCTCAGCCCCAGCATTTT; CDR3aa: CASSVGFGWSQPQHF
d_gene: -; abundance: -; j_gene: TRBJ2-7; v_gene: TRBV19; len: 13; CDR3nt: TGTGCCAGTTGCAACCTTTTGACCTACGAGCAGTACTTC; CDR3aa: CASCNLLTYEQYF
d_gene: TRBD1; abundance: -; j_gene: TRBJ1-2; v_gene: TRBV2; len: 16; CDR3nt: TGTGCCAGCATTCGTGGGACAGGGAGACAGAACTATGGCTACACCTTC; CDR3aa: CASIRGTGRQNYGYTF
d_gene: -; abundance: -; j_gene: TRBJ1-1; v_gene: TRBV19; len: 15; CDR3nt: TGTGCCAGTAGCGTTGATGGGGTGGGAAGAACTGAAGCTTTCTTT; CDR3aa: CASSVDGVGRTEAFF
d_gene: -; abundance: -; j_gene: TRBJ1-4; v_gene: TRBV7-2; len: 14; CDR3nt: TGTGCCAGCAGCTTAGAGGGTTGGGGTGAAAAACTGTTTTTT; CDR3aa: CASSLEGWGEKLFF
d_gene: -; abundance: -; j_gene: TRBJ2-1; v_gene: TRBV25-1; len: 15; CDR3nt: TGTGCCAGCAGTGAATATGAGGGAGTGCGCAATGAGCAGTTCTTC; CDR3aa: CASSEYEGVRNEQFF
d_gene: TRBD1; abundance: -; j_gene: TRBJ1-4; v_gene: TRBV19; len: 17; CDR3nt: TGTGCCAGTAGTATCCGTGACAGGGGGTTCGCTAATGAAAAACTGTTTTTT; CDR3aa: CASSIRDRGFANEKLFF
d_gene: -; abundance: -; j_gene: TRBJ1-5; v_gene: TRBV19; len: 15; CDR3nt: TGTGCCAGTAGTATGCTAGGGCGGGGGGATCAGCCCCAGCATTTT; CDR3aa: CASSMLGRGDQPQHF
d_gene: -; abundance: -; j_gene: TRBJ1-1; v_gene: TRBV7-2; len: 11; CDR3nt: TGTGCCAGCACCAAGAACACTGAAGCTTTCTTT; CDR3aa: CASTKNTEAFF
d_gene: -; abundance: -; j_gene: TRBJ1-2; v_gene: TRBV4-3; len: 16; CDR3nt: TGCGCCAGCTCGATATCACTCGGCAGTACAGTGTATGGCTACACCTTC; CDR3aa: CASSISLGSTVYGYTF
d_gene: -; abundance: once; j_gene: TRBJ2-7; v_gene: TRBV14; len: 12; CDR3nt: TGTGCCAGCAGCCAAGCAGCCTACGAGCAGTACTTC; CDR3aa: CASSQAAYEQYF
d_gene: -; abundance: -; j_gene: TRBJ1-2; v_gene: TRBV4-2; len: 16; CDR3nt: TGTGCCAGCAGCCAATCATCTGGGGGGGAAAACTATGGCTACACCTTC; CDR3aa: CASSQSSGGENYGYTF
d_gene: -; abundance: -; j_gene: TRBJ2-3; v_gene: TRBV11-3; len: 12; CDR3nt: TGTGCCAGCAGCTTGCATTTGGATACGCAGTATTTT; CDR3aa: CASSLHLDTQYF
d_gene: -; abundance: -; j_gene: TRBJ2-6; v_gene: TRBV6-6; len: 16; CDR3nt: TGTGCCAGCAGTTACGCGGGCCACTCTGGGGCCAACGTCCTGACTTTC; CDR3aa: CASSYAGHSGANVLTF
d_gene: TRBD2; abundance: -; j_gene: TRBJ2-3; v_gene: TRBV2; len: 16; CDR3nt: TGTGCCAGCAGGGGATGGGAGCGGGGGGTATCAGATACGCAGTATTTT; CDR3aa: CASRGWERGVSDTQYF
d_gene: -; abundance: -; j_gene: TRBJ2-7; v_gene: TRBV7-2; len: 15; CDR3nt: TGTGCCAGCAGCTTAAGTTCCCAGGGCTTACACGAGCAGTACTTC; CDR3aa: CASSLSSQGLHEQYF
d_gene: -; abundance: -; j_gene: TRBJ2-5; v_gene: TRBV5-1; len: 16; CDR3nt: TGCGCCAGCAGCCTTACCATGGGGCCCCTCGTTGGGACCCAGTACTTC; CDR3aa: CASSLTMGPLVGTQYF
d_gene: -; abundance: -; j_gene: TRBJ1-2; v_gene: TRBV27; len: 14; CDR3nt: TGTGCCAGCAGTTTAAACTGGCGGGATTCTGGCTACACCTTC; CDR3aa: CASSLNWRDSGYTF
d_gene: -; abundance: -; j_gene: TRBJ2-4; v_gene: TRBV6-5; len: 15; CDR3nt: TGTGCCAGCATGTCAGACAAACTAGCCAAAAACATTCAGTACTTC; CDR3aa: CASMSDKLAKNIQYF
d_gene: TRBD2; abundance: -; j_gene: TRBJ2-5; v_gene: TRBV4-1; len: 18; CDR3nt: TGCGCCAGCAGCCAAGCTGAAAGGTCGAGCGGGGTTGGAGAGACCCAGTACTTC; CDR3aa: CASSQAERSSGVGETQYF
d_gene: -; abundance: once; j_gene: TRBJ1-4; v_gene: TRBV10-3; len: 15; CDR3nt: TGTGCCACTCACCGGGACCTAACACAGGGCGAAAAACTGTTTTTT; CDR3aa: CATHRDLTQGEKLFF
d_gene: -; abundance: -; j_gene: TRBJ1-1; v_gene: TRBV19; len: 15; CDR3nt: TGTGCCAGTAGTACCCACAGCTGGGGAAACACTGAAGCTTTCTTT; CDR3aa: CASSTHSWGNTEAFF
d_gene: TRBD2; abundance: -; j_gene: TRBJ2-1; v_gene: TRBV7-2; len: 15; CDR3nt: TGTGCCAGCAGTGATAGCGGGGGGCGACTCGATGAGCAGTTCTTC; CDR3aa: CASSDSGGRLDEQFF
d_gene: -; abundance: -; j_gene: TRBJ1-4; v_gene: TRBV2; len: 13; CDR3nt: TGTGCCAGCAGTTCTGGGGCTGTTGAAAAACTGTTTTTT; CDR3aa: CASSSGAVEKLFF
d_gene: TRBD1; abundance: -; j_gene: TRBJ2-7; v_gene: TRBV28; len: 15; CDR3nt: TGTGCCAGCGGAGGGGGAACAGGGGGGCACTACGAGCAGTACTTC; CDR3aa: CASGGGTGGHYEQYF